The clone carrying this TCR beta chain has more than one count but fewer than ten. The sample is drawn from a study of blood T cell repertoires in COVID-19. Study-wide background: COVID-19 samples collected from the United States, Italy and Spain covered acute and convalescent phases. Sources were T cells, B-cell-depleted T cells, or PBMCs; the material itself was cDNA or gDNA.

The CDR3 runs to 15 residues. The trim removed 5 bases at V and 3 bases at J, leaving 6 bases unmatched. Looked up from germline, CDR1 is MNHEY and CDR2 is SVGEGT. Authors' methods: Reference gene primer amplification yielded estimated nucleated cell counts. Method: immunoSEQ multiplex PCR; TCRdb's copy keeps in-frame clones and lacks some. V and J calls and clone size are those listed in that table; D and trimming were worked out from the DNA. The sample has 72,000 or so clones, approximately 85% seen once. This sequence originates from a woman at least 80 years old with active or convalescent COVID-19. Material for sequencing was peripheral blood. The gene calls are TRBV6-2 or TRBV6-3 and TRBJ2-2, with TRBD1 matching 7 bases. CDR3 sequence reads: CASSVQGTHTGELFF. As DNA, the CDR3 is TGTGCCAGCAGTGTACAGGGGACCCACACCGGGGAGCTGTTTTTT.